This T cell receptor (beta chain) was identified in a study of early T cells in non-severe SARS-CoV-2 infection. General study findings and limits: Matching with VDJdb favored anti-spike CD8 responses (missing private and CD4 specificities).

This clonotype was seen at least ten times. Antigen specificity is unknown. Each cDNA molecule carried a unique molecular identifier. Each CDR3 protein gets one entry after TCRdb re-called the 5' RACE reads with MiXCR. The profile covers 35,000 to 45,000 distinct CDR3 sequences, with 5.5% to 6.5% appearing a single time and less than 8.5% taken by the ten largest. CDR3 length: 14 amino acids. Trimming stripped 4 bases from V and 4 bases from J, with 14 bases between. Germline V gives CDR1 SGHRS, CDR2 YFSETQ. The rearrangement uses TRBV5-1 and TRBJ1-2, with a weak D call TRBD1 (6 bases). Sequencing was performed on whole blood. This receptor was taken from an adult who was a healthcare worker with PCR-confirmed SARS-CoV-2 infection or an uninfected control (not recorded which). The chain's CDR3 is CASSVQGLLYGYTF. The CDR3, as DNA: TGCGCCAGCAGCGTCCAGGGGCTTCTCTATGGCTACACCTTC.